The rows below give T cell receptor beta chains drawn from one sample of a study of CD8+CD57+ T cells in acquired aplastic anemia. One entry per CDR3 protein results from TCRdb running MiXCR on the reads. Among some 150,000 distinct CDR3 sequences listed, 60% to 80% were seen once. The sequencing sample was made of sorted CD4+, CD8+, or CD8+CD57+ T cells (not recorded which) from PBMCs. These receptors came from a human donor with aplastic anemia. The CDR3 runs from the conserved cysteine through the conserved F or W. The order of the fields is clone size, V gene, D gene, J gene, CDR3 DNA, CDR3 protein. The D gene is left open where the match is weak. A clone size is listed for some rows: how often the clone was seen (once, few, many), or a class if it is expanded.

clone_size: -
v_call: TRBV24-1
d_call: -
j_call: TRBJ2-2
cdr3_nt: TGTGCCACCAGTGGAAGGGACGGTACCGGGGAGCTGTTTTTT
cdr3_aa: CATSGRDGTGELFF

clone_size: -
v_call: TRBV7-8
d_call: TRBD1
j_call: TRBJ1-2
cdr3_nt: TGTGCCAGCAGTTTTACAGGGGGCGTTGGGGGCTACACCTTC
cdr3_aa: CASSFTGGVGGYTF

clone_size: -
v_call: TRBV10-3
d_call: -
j_call: TRBJ2-7
cdr3_nt: TGTGCCATCAGTGAGTCTAGGGAGACGCAGTACTTC
cdr3_aa: CAISESRETQYF

clone_size: -
v_call: TRBV15
d_call: -
j_call: TRBJ2-3
cdr3_nt: TGTGCCACCAGCCACCGGGAGTATGATCTCCAACGAACAGATACGCAGTATTTT
cdr3_aa: CATSHREYDLQRTDTQYF

clone_size: -
v_call: TRBV2
d_call: TRBD1
j_call: TRBJ1-5
cdr3_nt: TGTGCCAGCCAGGACAGGGGACCCAATCAGCCCCAGCATTTT
cdr3_aa: CASQDRGPNQPQHF

clone_size: -
v_call: TRBV29-1
d_call: TRBD2
j_call: TRBJ2-5
cdr3_nt: TGCAGTGCTAGGAGGATGTTGCGGGGGGGCGGTGGGGAGACCCAGTACTTC
cdr3_aa: CSARRMLRGGGGETQYF

clone_size: -
v_call: TRBV9
d_call: -
j_call: TRBJ1-6
cdr3_nt: TGTGCCAGCAGCCCCTGGGACGGCCATAATTCACCCCTCCACTTT
cdr3_aa: CASSPWDGHNSPLHF

clone_size: -
v_call: TRBV10-2
d_call: TRBD1
j_call: TRBJ1-1
cdr3_nt: TGCGCCAGCAGTGACAGTCGACAGGGGGCGAACACTGAAGCTTTCTTT
cdr3_aa: CASSDSRQGANTEAFF

clone_size: few
v_call: TRBV24-1
d_call: TRBD1
j_call: TRBJ2-5
cdr3_nt: TGTGCCACCAGTGATTTGCGGACAGGACAAGAGACCCAGTACTTC
cdr3_aa: CATSDLRTGQETQYF

clone_size: -
v_call: TRBV20-1
d_call: -
j_call: TRBJ2-3
cdr3_nt: TGCAGTGCTAGAGGTGATCTAGCAGATACGCAGTATTTT
cdr3_aa: CSARGDLADTQYF

clone_size: few
v_call: TRBV7-8
d_call: TRBD2
j_call: TRBJ2-1
cdr3_nt: TGTGCCAGCAGCTTAGCACTAGCGGTATTCTACAATGAGCAGTTCTTC
cdr3_aa: CASSLALAVFYNEQFF

clone_size: many
v_call: TRBV20-1
d_call: TRBD2
j_call: TRBJ2-3
cdr3_nt: TGCAGTGCTACCGGACTAGCGGAGCTACAATCAGATACGCAGTATTTT
cdr3_aa: CSATGLAELQSDTQYF

clone_size: -
v_call: TRBV7-8
d_call: TRBD2
j_call: TRBJ2-3
cdr3_nt: TGTGCCAGCAGCTTAGCGGGACTAGCGGGGGGGAGGTCGCAGTATTTT
cdr3_aa: CASSLAGLAGGRSQYF

clone_size: -
v_call: TRBV2
d_call: -
j_call: TRBJ1-1
cdr3_nt: TGTGCCAGCAGTGAAGGGACGGTGAACACTGAAGCTTTCTTT
cdr3_aa: CASSEGTVNTEAFF

clone_size: -
v_call: TRBV28
d_call: -
j_call: TRBJ2-7
cdr3_nt: TGTGCCAGCAACGGCGGGTTCTCCTACGAGCAGTACTTC
cdr3_aa: CASNGGFSYEQYF

clone_size: -
v_call: TRBV24-1
d_call: -
j_call: TRBJ2-1
cdr3_nt: TGTGCCAGCACCGAAATACAGGGAGGCTCCTACAATGAGCAGTTCTTC
cdr3_aa: CASTEIQGGSYNEQFF

clone_size: -
v_call: TRBV19
d_call: TRBD1
j_call: TRBJ1-2
cdr3_nt: TGTGCCAGTAGTTGGGGGACAGCCGGGTATGGCTACACCTTC
cdr3_aa: CASSWGTAGYGYTF

clone_size: few
v_call: TRBV10-2
d_call: TRBD1
j_call: TRBJ2-7
cdr3_nt: TGCGCCAGCAGTAAGACAGGGTCCGGCTACGAGCAGTACTTC
cdr3_aa: CASSKTGSGYEQYF

clone_size: -
v_call: TRBV10-3
d_call: -
j_call: TRBJ2-2
cdr3_nt: TGTGCCATCCCGAAGCGGATCGCGAACACCGTGGAGCTGTTTTTT
cdr3_aa: CAIPKRIANTVELFF

clone_size: few
v_call: TRBV19
d_call: TRBD2
j_call: TRBJ2-7
cdr3_nt: TGTGCCAGCCACGGGAGGTCCTACGAGCAGTACTTC
cdr3_aa: CASHGRSYEQYF

clone_size: few
v_call: TRBV2
d_call: -
j_call: TRBJ1-2
cdr3_nt: TGTGCCAGCAGTGTCCGGGAGTATGGCTACACCTTC
cdr3_aa: CASSVREYGYTF

clone_size: -
v_call: TRBV20-1
d_call: -
j_call: TRBJ2-1
cdr3_nt: TGCAGTGCGAACTCCGGGACGGGCTTAACCTATGAGCAGTTCTTC
cdr3_aa: CSANSGTGLTYEQFF

clone_size: -
v_call: TRBV6-5
d_call: TRBD1
j_call: TRBJ2-5
cdr3_nt: TGTGCCAGCAGTTACCTCCGGACAGGTCAAGAGACCCAGTACTTC
cdr3_aa: CASSYLRTGQETQYF

clone_size: -
v_call: TRBV7-3
d_call: TRBD1
j_call: TRBJ2-1
cdr3_nt: TGTGCCAGCAGCTTCGGGACAGGGAGCAATGAGCAGTTCTTC
cdr3_aa: CASSFGTGSNEQFF

clone_size: -
v_call: TRBV2
d_call: -
j_call: TRBJ2-6
cdr3_nt: TGTGCCAGCAGAGTCAGGGGCGGTGGGGCCAACGTCCTGACTTTC
cdr3_aa: CASRVRGGGANVLTF

clone_size: once
v_call: TRBV2
d_call: -
j_call: TRBJ1-4
cdr3_nt: TGTGCCAGCAGTGAATGGGGGGAAGAAAAACTGTTTTTT
cdr3_aa: CASSEWGEEKLFF

clone_size: -
v_call: TRBV20-1
d_call: -
j_call: TRBJ1-1
cdr3_nt: TGCAGTGCTAGAGGGTCGGGAGGGGATGGGGGTGAAGCTTTCTTT
cdr3_aa: CSARGSGGDGGEAFF